This T cell receptor beta chain was observed in a study of post-analysis software for immune sequencing data. Study-level findings and limits: Compared against controls, patients with multiple sclerosis displayed significantly lower normalized Chao1 diversity.

Regarding this clonotype: Its antigen remains unidentified.

TCR beta libraries were prepared from cDNA with unique molecular identifiers. Each CDR3 protein gets one entry after TCRdb re-called the PCR reads with MiXCR. The sample has approximately 690,000 distinct CDR3 sequences; around 60% are singletons. This sequence was found in a girl aged 2 to 9 with multiple sclerosis. The sequenced sample consisted of blood.

This CDR3 is CASRGGLDEAFF. For the CDR3, the DNA is TGTGCCAGCCGGGGGGGGCTAGATGAAGCTTTCTTT. The rearrangement links TRBV13 to TRBJ1-1, with D possibly TRBD1 on 6 matching bases. CDR1 is PRHDT, CDR2 FYEKMQ, per germline (reference sequence). V lost 8 bases, J lost 7 bases, and 14 bases lay in between. The CDR3 is 12 amino acids.